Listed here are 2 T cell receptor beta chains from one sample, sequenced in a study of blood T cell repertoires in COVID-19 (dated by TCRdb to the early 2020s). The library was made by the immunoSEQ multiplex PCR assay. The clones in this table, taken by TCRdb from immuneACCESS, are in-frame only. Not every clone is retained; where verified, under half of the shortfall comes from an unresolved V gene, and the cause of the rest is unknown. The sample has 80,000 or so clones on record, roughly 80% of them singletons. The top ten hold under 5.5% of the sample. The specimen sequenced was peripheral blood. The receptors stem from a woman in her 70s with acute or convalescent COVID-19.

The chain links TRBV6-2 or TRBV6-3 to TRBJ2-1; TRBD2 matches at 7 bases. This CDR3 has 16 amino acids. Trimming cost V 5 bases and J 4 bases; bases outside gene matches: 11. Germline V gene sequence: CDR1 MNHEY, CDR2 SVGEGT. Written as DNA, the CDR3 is TGTGCCAGCAGTCGCGACACCGGGACTATTTACAATGAGCAGTTCTTC. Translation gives CASSRDTGTIYNEQFF.

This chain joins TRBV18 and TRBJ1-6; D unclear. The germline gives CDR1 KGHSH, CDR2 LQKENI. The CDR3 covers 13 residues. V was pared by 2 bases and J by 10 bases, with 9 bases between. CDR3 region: CASSPSEGSPLHF. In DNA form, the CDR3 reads TGTGCCAGCTCACCATCTGAGGGATCACCCCTCCACTTT.